These T cell receptor beta chains were read from a single sample in a study of blood T cell repertoires in COVID-19. The protocol was immunoSEQ multiplex PCR, while the TCRdb copy is restricted to in-frame clones and leaves out a portion. This sample has around 210,000 clones; 85% occur once, and the top ten carry less than 6.5%. Sequenced input: peripheral blood. The source of these receptors is a man aged 45-60 years with COVID-19, enrolled during active disease. The CDR3 runs from the conserved cysteine through the conserved F or W. D genes are given only for firm matches. Only some rows state a clone size, as once, few, many or a class for expanded clones.

abundance	d_gene	j_gene	v_gene	CDR3nt	CDR3aa
.	TRBD1	TRBJ2-7	TRBV9	TGTGCCAGCAGCCCCCGAAGTCAGACAGGGTACGGTGAGCAGTACTTC	CASSPRSQTGYGEQYF
.	TRBD2	TRBJ2-3	TRBV5-1	TGCGCCAGCAGCCCCGCGGGAGCGGCCCCAACAGATACGCAGTATTTT	CASSPAGAAPTDTQYF
.	.	TRBJ2-3	TRBV7-9	TGTGCCAGCGGGGGGGCCATTGGCACAGATACGCAGTATTTT	CASGGAIGTDTQYF
.	.	TRBJ1-1	TRBV4-3	TGCGCCAGCAGCCTTCTCTGGGCGGGGGGCAAGCCTGAAGCTTTCTTT	CASSLLWAGGKPEAFF
.	.	TRBJ1-3	TRBV28	TGTGCCAGCAGTTTATGGGGAGGTGGAGCGGGAAACACCATATATTTT	CASSLWGGGAGNTIYF
.	.	TRBJ2-7	TRBV7-2	TGTGCCAGCAGCTTCAACAGGGATCGGAGGGAGCAGTACTTC	CASSFNRDRREQYF
.	TRBD2	TRBJ2-3	TRBV3-1/TRBV3-2	TGTGCCAGCAGCGCTCCGGGGGGGAACACAGATACGCAGTATTTT	CASSAPGGNTDTQYF
once	.	TRBJ2-7	TRBV19	TGTGCCAGTAGTATATACGGAGGACGGAGCTACGAGCAGTACTTC	CASSIYGGRSYEQYF
.	.	TRBJ2-7	TRBV14	TGTGCCAGCAGCCAAGGGGCCCACGAGCAGTACTTC	CASSQGAHEQYF
.	TRBD1	TRBJ1-3	TRBV7-9	TGTGCCAGCAGCTTAGGCCGTGACAGGGGGCGAACTGGAAACACCATATATTTT	CASSLGRDRGRTGNTIYF
.	.	TRBJ2-3	TRBV7-2	TGTGCCAGCAGCTTAGGAGGCCGGGTTACGCAGTATTTT	CASSLGGRVTQYF
.	TRBD1	TRBJ1-6	TRBV28	TGTGCCAGCAGTCCCCTGGGACAGGGAAGTTCACCCCTCCACTTT	CASSPLGQGSSPLHF
.	.	TRBJ2-7	TRBV20-1	TGCAGTGCGGAACAGATCTACGAGCAGTACTTC	CSAEQIYEQYF
.	.	TRBJ1-5	TRBV4-2	TGTGCCAGCAGCCAAGATAATATCGGGGGTCAGCCCCAGCATTTT	CASSQDNIGGQPQHF
.	.	TRBJ1-5	TRBV2	TGTGCCAGCAGCTCCGGACGGTCCAGGGGCAATCAGCCCCAGCATTTT	CASSSGRSRGNQPQHF
.	TRBD1	TRBJ2-2	TRBV4-2	TGTGCCAGCAGCAAAAAGGGGGAGACAGGGGACACCGGGGAGCTGTTTTTT	CASSKKGETGDTGELFF
few	TRBD1	TRBJ1-1	TRBV4-1	TGCGCCAGCAGCCATCCGGGACAGGGCACTGAAGCTTTCTTT	CASSHPGQGTEAFF
.	.	TRBJ2-1	TRBV19	TGTGCCAGTAGTATAGATATCCGGGTGAAGTTCTTC	CASSIDIRVKFF
.	.	TRBJ1-1	TRBV6-5	TGTGCCAGCAGTTACTCGCGGCAGGGAAACACTGAAGCTTTCTTT	CASSYSRQGNTEAFF
.	.	TRBJ2-7	TRBV29-1	TGCAGCGTTGAGGGCACAGGGTTACACTACGAGCAGTACTTC	CSVEGTGLHYEQYF
.	TRBD1	TRBJ1-3	TRBV6-6	TGTGCCAGCAGGAAGGGGACAGGGGGAAACACCATATATTTT	CASRKGTGGNTIYF
.	.	TRBJ2-7	TRBV19	TGTGCCAGTAGTATAGAGGGGAGCTCCTACGAGCAGTACTTC	CASSIEGSSYEQYF
.	.	TRBJ1-1	TRBV4-2	TGTGCCAGCAGCCTGGACAGTATGAACACTGAAGCTTTCTTT	CASSLDSMNTEAFF
.	.	TRBJ2-3	TRBV11-2	TGTGCCAGCAGCCTGGGGGGGGCGGGTACAGATACGCAGTATTTT	CASSLGGAGTDTQYF
.	TRBD2	TRBJ2-7	TRBV5-4	TGTGCCAGCAGCTGGGAGGGTACTAGCTCCCACGAGCAGTACTTC	CASSWEGTSSHEQYF
.	TRBD2	TRBJ2-1	TRBV11-3	TGTGCCAGCAGCCAGGGACTAGCGGGGGCTCGGGGTGAGCAGTTCTTC	CASSQGLAGARGEQFF